A single sample is the source of the 27 T cell receptor beta chains below, sequenced in a study of early T cells in non-severe SARS-CoV-2 infection (dated by TCRdb to the early 2020s). Libraries were built with 5' RACE. This sample was sequenced with a NextSeq 500. TCRdb handled the public reads itself, with Q25 trimming in fastp and clone calling in MiXCR, and kept productive beta chains. Identical CDR3 protein sequences are pooled into one entry, listed with their most common genes and DNA. The sample data list tens of thousands of distinct CDR3 sequences, and about 8.2% of these were observed just once. The ten largest clones capture about 12% of the sample. Material for sequencing was whole blood. Receptors were obtained from an adult who was a healthcare worker with PCR-confirmed SARS-CoV-2 infection or an uninfected control (not recorded which).

Ten or more counts support this clonotype. The genes are TRBV7-2 and TRBJ2-5, with 10 bases lining up with TRBD2. This CDR3 spans 16 amino acids. J gave up 7 bases and V 1 base, and 9 bases lay outside the gene matches. Germline values: CDR1 SGHTA, CDR2 FQGNSA. CDR3 in amino acids: CASSLEASGGLGTQYF. CDR3 coding DNA: TGTGCCAGCAGCTTAGAAGCTAGCGGGGGTTTAGGGACCCAGTACTTC.

This clonotype was observed many times. An end of the junction differs from the germline gene, which may be a read error. The chain joins TRBV7-7 to TRBJ1-3; the D is unclear. From germline, CDR1 is SSHAT and CDR2 FNYEAQ (reference sequence). This CDR3 region has 11 residues. The CDR3 bases are TGTGCTAGCAGCTTAGAAGAGGCCATATATTTT. Encoded protein: CASSLEEAIYF. The full variable domain, rest sourced from reference TRBV7-7 and TRBJ1-3, is GAGVSQSPRYKVTKRGQDVTLRCDPISSHATLYWYQQALGQGPEFLTYFNYEAQPDKSGLPSDRFSAERPEGSISTLTIQRTEQRDSAMYRCASSLEEAIYFGEGSWLTVV.

The chain joins TRBV14 to TRBJ2-3; TRBD2 matches 11 bases. Trimming removed 4 bases from V and 4 bases from J; junction bases left unmatched: 7. CDR3 length equals 16 residues. In germline, CDR1 is SGHDN, CDR2 FVKESK. This CDR3 is CASSPIAGGRSDTQYF. The CDR3, as DNA: TGTGCCAGCAGCCCCATAGCGGGGGGGCGATCAGATACGCAGTATTTT. The full variable domain, its missing parts supplied by reference TRBV14 and TRBJ2-3, is EAGVTQFPSHSVIEKGQTVTLRCDPISGHDNLYWYRRVMGKEIKFLLHFVKESKQDESGMPNNRFLAERTGGTYSTLKVQPAELEDSGVYFCASSPIAGGRSDTQYFGPGTRLTVL.

The chain has TRBV9 and TRBJ1-3; the D gene is possibly TRBD1 (5 bases). CDR1 and CDR2 from the germline V gene are SGDLS and YYNGEE. The CDR3 consists of 14 residues. Trimming took 2 bases from V and 0 from J, leaving 6 bases between them. CDR3: CASSVGASGNTIYF. The DNA for the CDR3 is TGTGCCAGCAGCGTCGGGGCCTCTGGAAACACCATATATTTT.

This clonotype was seen many times. The CDR3 region is CASRTREQETQYF. The DNA for the CDR3 is TGTGCCAGCAGAACACGGGAGCAAGAGACCCAGTACTTC. This chain connects TRBV12-3 or TRBV12-4 to TRBJ2-5; possibly TRBD2 for D (6 bases). This CDR3 has 13 amino acids. V lost 6 bases, J lost 2 bases, and 10 bases lay in between.

This clonotype was found a few times. CDR3 sequence: CASSPQSGIGFGSNQPQHF. CDR3 bases: TGTGCCAGCTCACCACAATCAGGGATTGGTTTTGGAAGCAATCAGCCCCAGCATTTT. The rearrangement uses TRBV18 and TRBJ1-5, with a possible D match to TRBD1 (5 bases). CDR1 KGHSH and CDR2 LQKENI come from the germline V gene. This CDR3 has 19 residues. V lost 1 base and J 1 base, leaving 20 bases between the germline ends.

In this sample, this clonotype turned up many times. The rearrangement links TRBV10-3 to TRBJ2-2; the match to TRBD2 covers 9 bases. V gave up 10 bases and J gave up 3 bases; unmatched junction bases: 6. Germline values: CDR1 ENHRY, CDR2 SYGVKD. The CDR3 spans 14 residues. The CDR3 DNA sequence: TGTGCCAGTCAAGCGGGGGGTTACACCGGGGAGCTGTTTTTT. Residues: CASQAGGYTGELFF.

This clonotype has at least ten counts. V usage is TRBV12-5 and J usage is TRBJ2-2; D not resolved. CDR3 length: 12 residues. V was shortened by 2 bases and J by 8 bases, with 6 bases between the two germline ends. Germline V gene sequence: CDR1 LGHNT, CDR2 FRNRAP. DNA for the CDR3: TGTGCTAGTGGTTTGCCCCCTGGGGAGCTGTTTTTT. This encodes CASGLPPGELFF. Supplemented by reference TRBV12-5 and TRBJ2-2, the full variable domain reads DARVTQTPRHKVTEMGQEVTMRCQPILGHNTVFWYRQTMMQGLELLAYFRNRAPLDDSGMPKDRFSAEMPDATLATLKIQPSEPRDSAVYFCASGLPPGELFFGEGSRLTVL.

In its sample, this clonotype was seen many times. This rearrangement joins TRBV7-2 to TRBJ2-1, with D unclear. This CDR3 spans 12 amino acids. From germline, CDR1 is SGHTA and CDR2 FQGNSA. V lost 1 base and J 12 bases, leaving 10 bases between the germline ends. The CDR3 bases are TGTGCCAGCAGCTTAGAACGAGGCCCGCAGTTCTTC. Its translation is CASSLERGPQFF.

This clonotype was counted ten times or more. The CDR3 loop reads CASSKNTEAFF. CDR3 bases: TGTGCCAGCAGTAAGAACACTGAAGCTTTCTTT. The chain couples TRBV7-2 to TRBJ1-1; D unclear. Per the germline V gene, CDR1 is SGHTA and CDR2 is FQGNSA. V was shortened by 6 bases and J by 1 base, with 3 bases between the two germline ends. This CDR3 spans 11 amino acids.

This clonotype occurred many times. This rearrangement joins TRBV7-2 to TRBJ2-1, with TRBD2 identical over 12 bases. The CDR3 extends over 17 amino acids. V was pared by 5 bases and J by 1 base, with 6 bases of the junction left unmatched. Germline CDR1 reads SGHTA; CDR2 reads FQGNSA. Here the CDR3 reads CASSPTSGGTSYNEQFF. The DNA of the CDR3 is TGTGCCAGCAGCCCGACTAGCGGGGGTACGTCCTACAATGAGCAGTTCTTC.

This clonotype was seen a handful of times. The chain has TRBV29-1 and TRBJ2-5; D not resolved. The CDR3 consists of 11 residues. CDR1 and CDR2 from the germline V gene are SQVTM and ANQGSEA. V was pared by 4 bases and J by 9 bases, with 12 bases between. CDR3 loop: CSVVAAQAQYF. CDR3 DNA: TGCAGCGTTGTTGCGGCCCAGGCCCAGTACTTC.

This clonotype was seen ten or more times. The J gene is TRBJ1-3, the V gene TRBV7-8; D is perhaps TRBD1 (5 bases). Germline loops: CDR1 SGHVS, CDR2 FQNEAQ. The CDR3 runs 17 residues. Trimming left V 2 bases short and J 0 bases short, with 14 bases between. CDR3 coding DNA: TGTGCCAGCAGCTTAATGGGGGTCCCTCCCTCTGGAAACACCATATATTTT. This gives the protein CASSLMGVPPSGNTIYF.

This clonotype was seen at least ten times. The V and J genes are TRBV20-1 and TRBJ1-1; tentative D call: TRBD1 (6 bases). From germline, CDR1 is DFQATT and CDR2 SNEGSKA (reference sequence). The CDR3 loop spans 16 amino acids. Deletions cut 4 bases from V and 0 bases from J, with 18 bases between. The CDR3 DNA is TGCAGTGCTACCCGACAGGCCACCCTCCTGAACACTGAAGCTTTCTTT. It yields the protein CSATRQATLLNTEAFF.

There are many counts of this clonotype. This chain connects TRBV9 to TRBJ1-4, with a weak D call TRBD1 (6 bases). Between the trimmed V and J ends, which lost 4 bases and 8 bases, there was a span of 18 bases. Germline V gives CDR1 SGDLS, CDR2 YYNGEE. The CDR3 loop spans 15 amino acids. CDR3 residues: CASSFTGTNIEKLFF. The CDR3 DNA sequence: TGTGCCAGCAGCTTCACCGGGACAAACATAGAAAAACTGTTTTTT.

This clonotype was seen a single time. CDR3 in amino acids: CASSYSWNREREQYF. CDR3 in DNA: TGTGCCAGCAGTTACTCGTGGAACAGGGAACGCGAGCAGTACTTC. The chain recombines TRBV6-5 with TRBJ2-7; tentatively, D is TRBD1 (6 bases). The germline V gene has CDR1 MNHEY and CDR2 SVGAGI. The CDR3 contains 15 residues. V shed 0 bases and J shed 6 bases, with 15 bases lying between them.

This clonotype was seen a handful of times. A much larger clone differs by one base, so this may be a read error. Given the absence of the conserved phenylalanine or tryptophan at the CDR3 end, a read error is likely. CDR3 sequence (DNA): TGTGCCAGCAGCTTAGGAAAGGGGGGCGGCGGCAAAGCTTTCCTT. Its protein is CASSLGKGGGGKAFL. V gene TRBV7-2 combines with J gene TRBJ1-1; TRBD1 might be the D (6 bases). The CDR3 sequence is 15 residues long. The germline V gene has CDR1 SGHTA and CDR2 FQGNSA. V lost 1 base to trimming and J lost 9 bases, with 18 bases between them.

The chain carries TRBV7-2 and TRBJ1-4; D may be TRBD1 (5 bases). This CDR3 is built from 15 residues. The germline V gene encodes CDR1 SGHTA and CDR2 FQGNSA. Trimming pared 6 bases from V and 11 bases from J, leaving 22 bases between. The CDR3: CASSSPSSGRGKLFF. CDR3 DNA: TGTGCCAGCAGTTCCCCCAGCAGCGGCCGGGGGAAACTGTTTTTT. Full variable domain (missing parts from reference TRBV7-2 and TRBJ1-4): GAGVSQSPSNKVTEKGKDVELRCDPISGHTALYWYRQSLGQGLEFLIYFQGNSAPDKSGLPSDRFSAERTGGSVSTLTIQRTQQEDSAVYLCASSSPSSGRGKLFFGSGTQLSVL.

This clonotype was recorded many times. This rearrangement joins TRBV12-3 or TRBV12-4 to TRBJ2-7; 8 bases line up with TRBD1. This CDR3 has 13 amino acids. Unmatched junction bases numbered 4, after V lost 7 bases and J lost 2 bases. The DNA of the CDR3 is TGTGCCAGCACTCGGACAGGGACCTACGAGCAGTACTTC. It specifies CASTRTGTYEQYF.

This clonotype was seen ten or more times. CDR3 amino acids: CASSGATSGGPFEQFF. In DNA form, the CDR3 reads TGTGCCAGCAGCGGGGCGACTAGCGGGGGGCCCTTTGAGCAGTTCTTC. The V gene is TRBV7-2, the J gene TRBJ2-1, with 13 bases fitting TRBD2. With V trimmed by 5 bases and J by 9 bases, 10 bases remained unmatched. There are 16 residues in the CDR3. Germline V gene data show CDR1 as SGHTA and CDR2 as FQGNSA.

The V gene is TRBV7-2, the J gene TRBJ1-2, with D maybe TRBD1 (5 bases). The CDR3 is 12 amino acids. CDR1 is SGHTA and CDR2 is FQGNSA in the germline V gene. With 5 bases removed from V and 5 bases from J, the gap between germline ends came to 9 bases. This CDR3 is CASSVRTYGYTF. The CDR3 DNA follows: TGTGCCAGCAGCGTACGGACATATGGCTACACCTTC.

In this sample, this clonotype turned up once. Possible read error: a much larger clone is one base away. V is TRBV10-3 and J is TRBJ1-4; TRBD1 agrees at 7 bases. Germline lookup yields CDR1 ENHRY and CDR2 SYGVKD. The CDR3 runs 14 residues. This CDR3 is CAISPGQRNEKPFF. The CDR3 nucleotides read TGTGCCATCAGTCCGGGACAGAGAAATGAAAAACCGTTTTTT.

This clonotype has a handful of counts. J is TRBJ2-7 and V is TRBV7-8; D may be TRBD2 (6 bases). Germline CDR1 is SGHVS and CDR2 is FQNEAQ. CDR3 size: 14 residues. V shed 5 bases and J shed 2 bases, with 13 bases lying between them. The CDR3 nucleotides are TGTGCCAGCAGCGAAACTAGCTTACCCTACGAGCAGTACTTC. It codes for CASSETSLPYEQYF.

Only a few counts were recorded for this clonotype. The V gene is TRBV12-3 or TRBV12-4, the J gene TRBJ2-5; TRBD1 matches 10 bases. The CDR3 covers 16 residues. V shed 4 bases and J 5 bases; nucleotides not matched to a gene: 10. This CDR3 reads CASSYPGTGDVETQYF. The CDR3 nucleotides read TGTGCCAGCAGTTACCCCGGGACAGGGGATGTGGAGACCCAGTACTTC.

Comment on this clonotype: With a much larger clone just one base away, this may be a read error. The chain is built from TRBV11-1 and TRBJ2-1; 7 positions match TRBD2. This CDR3 is built from 15 residues. Germline V gene data show CDR1 as SGHAT and CDR2 as FQDESV (reference sequence). CDR3 in amino acids: CANSSTSQSYNEQFF. The CDR3, as DNA: TGTGCCAACAGCTCGACTAGCCAATCCTACAATGAGCAGTTCTTC.

The chain uses TRBV12-3 or TRBV12-4 and TRBJ1-1; D perhaps matches TRBD1 (5 bases). V shed 6 bases and J shed 4 bases, with 12 bases lying between them. This CDR3 contains 13 residues. Written as DNA, the CDR3 is TGTGCCAGCAGACCTCAGGGAGGCACTGAAGCTTTCTTT. Its protein is CASRPQGGTEAFF.

This clonotype has a handful of counts. The chain employs TRBV19 and TRBJ1-6, with D perhaps TRBD1 (5 bases). V dropped 7 bases and J dropped 10 bases, with 20 bases sitting between them. CDR1 is LNHDA and CDR2 is SQIVND in the germline V gene (reference sequence). The length of the CDR3 is 15 residues. This chain's CDR3 is CASTLGGFEGSPLHF. The CDR3 DNA reads TGTGCCAGTACTCTCGGGGGGTTCGAAGGCTCACCCCTCCACTTT.